The 5 T cell receptor beta chains listed next were all sequenced from one sample in a study of T cells in localized non-small cell lung cancer. Measured with immunoSEQ multiplex PCR; TCRdb has only the in-frame clones, and not every one. The sample consists of roughly 1,200 clones, 38% of them appearing once. Sequences were derived from lung tumor tissue, sampled before any cancer treatment. These receptors originate from a male donor older than 55 with stage II squamous cell lung carcinoma.

This clone was detected once. This sequence joins TRBV19 and TRBJ2-5; TRBD1 matches 8 bases. CDR1 is LNHDA and CDR2 is SQIVND in the germline V gene (reference sequence). Trimming cost V 5 bases and J 1 base; bases outside gene matches: 6. The CDR3 totals 15 residues. CDR3 in DNA: TGTGCCAGTAGTGCAGGGGGCGCTTTCCAAGAGACCCAGTACTTC. Residues: CASSAGGAFQETQYF.

This clone was recorded a few times. This sequence joins TRBV9 and TRBJ2-5; 7 bases align to TRBD1. The CDR3 runs to 16 residues. Trimming cost V 0 bases and J 5 bases; bases outside gene matches: 10. Germline V CDR1 and CDR2: SGDLS, YYNGEE. CDR3: CASSVGPGTEWETQYF. CDR3 nucleotide sequence: TGTGCCAGCAGCGTAGGCCCCGGGACAGAGTGGGAGACCCAGTACTTC.

This clone was detected only once. J is TRBJ2-1 and V is TRBV18; 10 nucleotides align to TRBD1. The junction had 14 bases not matched to a gene; V was cut back by 5 bases and J by 4 bases. Germline-derived CDR1 and CDR2 are KGHSH and LQKENI. The CDR3 has 18 amino acids. The CDR3 region is CASSSLIPGTGAYNEQFF. The CDR3 DNA reads TGTGCCAGCTCATCTTTAATACCCGGGACAGGGGCTTACAATGAGCAGTTCTTC.

V gene TRBV29-1 combines with J gene TRBJ1-5; D is undetermined. CDR1 is SQVTM, CDR2 ANQGSEA, per germline. Trimming removed 5 bases at V and 3 bases at J, with 11 bases between. This CDR3 region has 13 residues. The CDR3 here is CSVTGYDNQPQHF. CDR3 in DNA: TGCAGCGTTACTGGGTATGACAATCAGCCCCAGCATTTT.

This clone has a handful of counts. V and J are TRBV19 and TRBJ2-3; D remains unclear. Germline V gene lookup returns CDR1 LNHDA and CDR2 SQIVND (reference sequence). The ends were cut back, 4 bases at V and 5 bases at J, with 13 bases in the middle. The CDR3 loop spans 14 amino acids. The CDR3 spells CASSTVLSIDTQYF. The CDR3 nucleotides read TGTGCCAGTAGTACGGTCCTTAGTATAGATACGCAGTATTTT.